These 11 T cell receptor beta chains came from one sample sequenced in a study of blood T cell repertoires in COVID-19. Method: immunoSEQ multiplex PCR; TCRdb's copy keeps in-frame clones and lacks some. The sample includes 35,000 to 50,000 clones, 91% of them seen just once. Material: peripheral blood. These receptors all come from a woman younger than 45 in a cohort sampled during active COVID-19.

The CDR3 loop is CASSWDRESNQPQHF. CDR3 coding DNA: TGTGCCAGCAGCTGGGACAGGGAGTCCAATCAGCCCCAGCATTTT. The chain uses TRBV11-1 and TRBJ1-5; 9 bases match TRBD1. This CDR3 comprises 15 residues. Looked up from germline, CDR1 is SGHAT and CDR2 is FQDESV (reference sequence). Losses at the gene ends were 4 bases for V and 3 bases for J; bases not matched to a gene: 4.

As DNA, the CDR3 is TGTGCCAGCAGTTTAGCGGAGTATCAGCCCCAGCATTTT. This gives the protein CASSLAEYQPQHF. This chain joins TRBV12-3 or TRBV12-4 and TRBJ1-5; D call uncertain. The CDR3 loop spans 13 amino acids. Trimming stripped 0 bases from V and 5 bases from J, with 5 bases between.

This clone was observed once. The chain joins TRBV28 to TRBJ2-2, with 9 bases identical to TRBD1. Germline CDR1 MDHEN, CDR2 SYDVKM. This CDR3 has 16 residues. Germline trimming cut 2 bases from V and 4 bases from J; bases unmatched to any gene: 5. The CDR3 coding sequence is TGTGCCAGCAGTTTAATAGGACAGGGGTTCACCGGGGAGCTGTTTTTT. Translated: CASSLIGQGFTGELFF.

The chain links TRBV11-3 to TRBJ2-1; TRBD2 is a possible D gene (7 bases). This CDR3 has 17 amino acids. Looked up from germline, CDR1 is SGHNT and CDR2 is YENEEA. With 2 bases removed from V and 4 bases from J, the gap between germline ends came to 18 bases. CDR3 coding DNA: TGTGCCAGCAGCTTACTCGTAGGGGGGGCGGATTACAATGAGCAGTTCTTC. It is translated as CASSLLVGGADYNEQFF.

This chain connects TRBV19 to TRBJ1-6; TRBD1 might be the D (6 bases). CDR3 length: 15 residues. The germline V gene encodes CDR1 LNHDA and CDR2 SQIVND (reference sequence). The V end lost 8 bases, the J end lost 3 bases, and 14 bases lay between the germline ends. CDR3 nucleotide sequence: TGTGCCAGTGCACAGGGAATTAGCTATAATTCACCCCTCCACTTT. It translates to CASAQGISYNSPLHF.

J is TRBJ2-7 and V is TRBV25-1; D is possibly TRBD2 (5 bases). The CDR3 runs 15 residues. Between the trimmed V and J ends, which lost 6 bases and 1 base, there was a span of 16 bases. Germline CDR1 reads MGHDK; CDR2 reads SYGVNS. CDR3 sequence reads: CASSPSNRGSYEQYF. The CDR3 nucleotides are TGTGCCAGCAGCCCTAGCAACCGAGGGTCCTACGAGCAGTACTTC.

The gene calls are TRBV5-1 and TRBJ2-3, with TRBD2 identical over 7 bases. V lost 0 bases and J lost 0; bases outside the gene matches: 4. Per germline, CDR1 SGHRS and CDR2 YFSETQ. The CDR3 totals 16 residues. The CDR3 here is CASSLGLAASTDTQYF. The CDR3 DNA is TGCGCCAGCAGCTTGGGGCTAGCGGCTAGCACAGATACGCAGTATTTT. Full variable domain (remainder filled in from reference TRBV5-1 and TRBJ2-3): KAGVTQTPRYLIKTRGQQVTLSCSPISGHRSVSWYQQTPGQGLQFLFEYFSETQRNKGNFPGRFSGRQFSNSRSEMNVSTLELGDSALYLCASSLGLAASTDTQYFGPGTRLTVL.

This sequence joins TRBV4-2 and TRBJ1-5, with unresolved D. Per germline, CDR1 LGHNA and CDR2 YNFKEQ. V was shortened by 4 bases and J by 6 bases, with 16 bases between the two germline ends. The CDR3 spans 15 residues. For the CDR3, the DNA is TGTGCCAGCAGCCGCGCCCCCCAAGGCGGTCAGCCCCAGCATTTT. Its protein is CASSRAPQGGQPQHF.

This chain links TRBV4-3 with TRBJ2-7; D is possibly TRBD1 (5 bases). Trimming cost V 0 bases and J 0 bases, with 9 bases left between them. The CDR3 length is 15 residues. Germline V lookup: CDR1 LGHNA, CDR2 YSLEER. CDR3 loop: CASSQDSDSSYEQYF. CDR3 DNA sequence: TGCGCCAGCAGCCAAGATTCAGACAGCTCCTACGAGCAGTACTTC.

The chain couples TRBV4-1 to TRBJ2-2, with D maybe TRBD2 (6 bases). The CDR3 spans 16 residues. Germline lookup yields CDR1 MGHRA and CDR2 YSYEKL. Trimming cost V 1 base and J 4 bases, with 13 bases left between them. DNA of the CDR3: TGCGCCAGCAGCCAAGGTGCGGGGCCGGTCACCGGGGAGCTGTTTTTT. It specifies CASSQGAGPVTGELFF.

This clone appeared once. This chain joins TRBV5-1 and TRBJ1-2; TRBD1 aligns across 10 bases. V shed 6 bases, J shed 7 bases, and the junction held 9 bases outside the gene matches. The CDR3 spans 14 residues. The germline CDR1 and CDR2 sequences are SGHRS and YFSETQ. Here the CDR3 reads CASNPGQGLGGYTF. In DNA, the CDR3 is TGCGCCAGCAACCCGGGACAGGGGTTGGGTGGCTACACCTTC.